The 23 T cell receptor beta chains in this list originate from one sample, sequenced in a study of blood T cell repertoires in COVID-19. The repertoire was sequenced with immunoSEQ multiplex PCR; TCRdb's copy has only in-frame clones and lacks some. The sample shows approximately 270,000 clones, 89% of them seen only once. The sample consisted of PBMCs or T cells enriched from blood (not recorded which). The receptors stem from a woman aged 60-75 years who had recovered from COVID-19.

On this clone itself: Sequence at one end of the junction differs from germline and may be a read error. CDR3 residues: CAWAGAGPETNF. For the CDR3, the DNA is TGTGCCTGGGCAGGGGCGGGCCCTGAGACGAACTTC. The chain couples TRBV30 to TRBJ2-7, with a tentative D call TRBD1 (6 bases). Germline loops: CDR1 GTSNPN, CDR2 SVGIG (reference sequence). This CDR3 is 12 amino acids long.

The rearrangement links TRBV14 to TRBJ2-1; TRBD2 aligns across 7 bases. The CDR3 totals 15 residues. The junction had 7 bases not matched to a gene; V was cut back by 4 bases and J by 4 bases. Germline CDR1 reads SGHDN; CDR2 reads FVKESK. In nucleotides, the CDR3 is TGTGCCAGCAGCCTCCAAGCGGGACCGTACAATGAGCAGTTCTTC. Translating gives CASSLQAGPYNEQFF.

CDR3 nucleotides: TGCGCCAGCAGCTTGAGCGGGGGGGGTCCCAATGAGCAGTTCTTC. It yields the protein CASSLSGGGPNEQFF. The V gene is TRBV5-1, the J gene TRBJ2-1; TRBD2 matches 10 bases. Germline loops: CDR1 SGHRS, CDR2 YFSETQ. The ends lost 1 base at V and 6 bases at J; junction bases unmatched: 4. The CDR3 runs 15 residues.

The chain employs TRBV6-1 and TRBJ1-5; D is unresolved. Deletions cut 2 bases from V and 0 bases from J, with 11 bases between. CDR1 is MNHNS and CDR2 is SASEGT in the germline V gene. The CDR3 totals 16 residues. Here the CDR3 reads CASSELSGYSNQPQHF. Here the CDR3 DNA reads TGTGCCAGCAGTGAATTGTCGGGGTATAGCAATCAGCCCCAGCATTTT.

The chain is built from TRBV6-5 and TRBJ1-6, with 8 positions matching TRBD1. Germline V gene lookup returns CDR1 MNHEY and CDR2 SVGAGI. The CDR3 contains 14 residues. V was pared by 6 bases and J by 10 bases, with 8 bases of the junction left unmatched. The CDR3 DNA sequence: TGTGCCAGCAGGACGACAGGGGCAGGATCACCCCTCCACTTT. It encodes CASRTTGAGSPLHF.

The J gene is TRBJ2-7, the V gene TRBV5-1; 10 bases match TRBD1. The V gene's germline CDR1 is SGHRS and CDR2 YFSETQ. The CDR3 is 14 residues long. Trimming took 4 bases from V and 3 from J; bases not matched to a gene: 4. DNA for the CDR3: TGCGCCAGCAGCCCCGGGACAGGGGTCTACGAGCAGTACTTC. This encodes CASSPGTGVYEQYF.

Written as DNA, the CDR3 is TGTGCCAGCAGTCCCTGGGACAGGGGCCTTGGCTACACCTTC. It encodes CASSPWDRGLGYTF. The gene calls are TRBV27 and TRBJ1-2; 10 nucleotides match TRBD1. Trimming cost V 5 bases and J 7 bases; bases outside gene matches: 7. The CDR3 spans 14 residues. Germline loops: CDR1 MNHEY, CDR2 SMNVEV (reference sequence).

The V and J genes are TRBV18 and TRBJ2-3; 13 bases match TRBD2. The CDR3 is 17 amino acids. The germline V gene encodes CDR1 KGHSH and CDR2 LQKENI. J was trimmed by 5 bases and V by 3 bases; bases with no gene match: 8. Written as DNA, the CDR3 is TGTGCCAGCTCACCGGGGTCGACTAGCGGGAGGTTAGATACGCAGTATTTT. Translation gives CASSPGSTSGRLDTQYF. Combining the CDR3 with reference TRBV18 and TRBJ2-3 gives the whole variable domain NAGVMQNPRHLVRRRGQEARLRCSPMKGHSHVYWYRQLPEEGLKFMVYLQKENIIDESGMPKERFSAEFPKEGPSILRIQQVVRGDSAAYFCASSPGSTSGRLDTQYFGPGTRLTVL.

This CDR3 reads CASSSPMTGKSRNTIYF. CDR3 in DNA: TGTGCCAGCAGTTCCCCTATGACAGGGAAGTCCCGGAACACCATATATTTT. This chain uses TRBV28 with TRBJ1-3, with 7 bases matching TRBD1. The CDR3 extends over 17 amino acids. Unmatched junction bases numbered 16, after V lost 4 bases and J lost 7 bases. Per germline, CDR1 MDHEN and CDR2 SYDVKM.

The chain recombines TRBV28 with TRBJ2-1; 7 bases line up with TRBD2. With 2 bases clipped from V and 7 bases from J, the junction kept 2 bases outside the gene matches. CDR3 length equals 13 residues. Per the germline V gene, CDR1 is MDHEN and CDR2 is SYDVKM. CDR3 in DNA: TGTGCCAGCAGTTTAGGGGGGGGGAATGAGCAGTTCTTC. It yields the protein CASSLGGGNEQFF.

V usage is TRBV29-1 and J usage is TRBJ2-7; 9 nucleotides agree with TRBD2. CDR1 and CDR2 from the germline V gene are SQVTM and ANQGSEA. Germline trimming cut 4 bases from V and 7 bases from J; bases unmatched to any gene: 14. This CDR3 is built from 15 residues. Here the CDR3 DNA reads TGCAGCGTTGCCACACCCTGGCGGGAGGGCGAGGAGCAGTACTTC. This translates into CSVATPWREGEEQYF.

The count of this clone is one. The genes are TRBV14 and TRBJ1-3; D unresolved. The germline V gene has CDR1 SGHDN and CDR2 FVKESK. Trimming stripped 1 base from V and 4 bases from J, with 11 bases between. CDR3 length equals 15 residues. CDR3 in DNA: TGTGCCAGCAGCCAAGTTGGACTTATGGGAAACACCATATATTTT. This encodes CASSQVGLMGNTIYF.

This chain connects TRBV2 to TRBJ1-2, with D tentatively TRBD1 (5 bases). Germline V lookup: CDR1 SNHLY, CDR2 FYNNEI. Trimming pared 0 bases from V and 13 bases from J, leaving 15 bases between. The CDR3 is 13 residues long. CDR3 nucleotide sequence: TGTGCCAGCAGTGAAGCGCGGGACCGCTCTACCACCTTC. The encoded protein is CASSEARDRSTTF.

The CDR3 DNA reads as TGTGCCACGGGTAGGGCTCAAGGGGACGAGCAGTACTTC. It encodes CATGRAQGDEQYF. The V call is TRBV24-1, the J call TRBJ2-7; D may be TRBD1 (5 bases). Germline CDR1 KGHDR, CDR2 SFDVKD. CDR3 size: 13 residues. Trimming cost V 10 bases and J 5 bases, with 17 bases left between them.

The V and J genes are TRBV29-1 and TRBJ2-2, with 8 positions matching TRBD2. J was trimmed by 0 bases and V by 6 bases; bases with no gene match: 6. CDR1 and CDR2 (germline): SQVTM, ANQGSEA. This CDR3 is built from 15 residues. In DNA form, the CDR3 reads TGCAGCGTGTTTACTAGCGGAGCGAACACCGGGGAGCTGTTTTTT. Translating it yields CSVFTSGANTGELFF.

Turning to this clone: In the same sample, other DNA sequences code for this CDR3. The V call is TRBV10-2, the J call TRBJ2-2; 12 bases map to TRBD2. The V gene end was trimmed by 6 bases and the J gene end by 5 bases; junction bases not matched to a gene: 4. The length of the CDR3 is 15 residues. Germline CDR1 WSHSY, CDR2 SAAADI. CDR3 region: CASSETSGSTGELFF. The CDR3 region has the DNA TGCGCCAGCAGCGAGACTAGCGGGAGTACCGGGGAGCTGTTTTTT.

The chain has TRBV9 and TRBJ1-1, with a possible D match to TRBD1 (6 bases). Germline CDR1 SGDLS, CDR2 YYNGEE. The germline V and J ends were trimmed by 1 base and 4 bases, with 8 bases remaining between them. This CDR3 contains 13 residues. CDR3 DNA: TGTGCCAGCAGCGTAACAGGGATCACTGAAGCTTTCTTT. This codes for CASSVTGITEAFF.

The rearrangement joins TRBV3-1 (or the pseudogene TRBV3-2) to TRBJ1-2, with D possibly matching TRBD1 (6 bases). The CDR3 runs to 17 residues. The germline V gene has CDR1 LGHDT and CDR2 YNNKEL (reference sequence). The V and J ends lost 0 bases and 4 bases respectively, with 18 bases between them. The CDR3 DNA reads TGTGCCAGCAGCCAAGATCTTGCCACAGGGTTGGCCTATGGCTACACCTTC. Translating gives CASSQDLATGLAYGYTF.

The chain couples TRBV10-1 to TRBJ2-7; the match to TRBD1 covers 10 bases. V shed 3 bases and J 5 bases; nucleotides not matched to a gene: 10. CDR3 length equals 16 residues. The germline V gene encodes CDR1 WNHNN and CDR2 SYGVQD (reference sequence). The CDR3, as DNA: TGCGCCAGCAGTGACAGCCTGACAGGGGGCGAAGACGAGCAGTACTTC. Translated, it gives CASSDSLTGGEDEQYF.

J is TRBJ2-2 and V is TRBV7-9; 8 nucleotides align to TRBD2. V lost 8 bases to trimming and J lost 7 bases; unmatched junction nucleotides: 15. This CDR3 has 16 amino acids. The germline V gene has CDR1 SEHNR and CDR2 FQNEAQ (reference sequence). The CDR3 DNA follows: TGTGCCAGCCTCCTCCGGGGGGGCCCGGGGAGCGGGGAGCTGTTTTTT. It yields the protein CASLLRGGPGSGELFF.

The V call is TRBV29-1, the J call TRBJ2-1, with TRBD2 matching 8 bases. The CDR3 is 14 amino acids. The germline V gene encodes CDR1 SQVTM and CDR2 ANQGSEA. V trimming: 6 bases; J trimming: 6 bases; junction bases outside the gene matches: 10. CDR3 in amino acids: CSVAGVTFGNEQFF. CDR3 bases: TGCAGCGTAGCGGGAGTAACATTTGGCAATGAGCAGTTCTTC.

In DNA form, the CDR3 reads TGTGCCAGCAGATCCCCGGGACTAGCGGGAGTTGAGCAGTTCTTC. The encoded protein is CASRSPGLAGVEQFF. The rearrangement joins TRBV7-2 to TRBJ2-1; TRBD2 matches at 14 bases. Germline CDR1 SGHTA, CDR2 FQGNSA. This CDR3 has 15 amino acids. V shed 6 bases and J 9 bases; nucleotides not matched to a gene: 7.

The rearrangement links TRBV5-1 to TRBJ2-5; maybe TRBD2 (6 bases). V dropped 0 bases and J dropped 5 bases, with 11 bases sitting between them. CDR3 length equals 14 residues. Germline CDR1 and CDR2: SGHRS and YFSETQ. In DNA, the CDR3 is TGCGCCAGCAGCTTGGAATGGGGGGAGGAGACCCAGTACTTC. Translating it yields CASSLEWGEETQYF.